What follows is one T cell receptor (beta chain) and its context. Germline assignment: CDR1 SGHAT and CDR2 FQNNGV. The CDR3 is 18 amino acids. Trimming took 5 bases from V and 2 from J; bases not matched to a gene: 15. TCRdb processed the 5' RACE reads anew with MiXCR; each CDR3 protein has one entry. Among approximately 550,000 distinct CDR3 sequences listed, about 14% were seen once. The data derive from a study of T cells after yellow fever vaccination. The rearrangement joins TRBV11-2 to TRBJ2-5; 9 nucleotides align to TRBD2. The TCR comes from a man aged 25-45 years who received the YFV17D yellow fever vaccine. Sequencing used PBMCs, obtained on the day of the yellow fever booster vaccination. The CDR3 DNA sequence: TGTGCCAGCAGCCCCCCGACTAGCGGAGTTTTCATTCAAGAGACCCAGTACTTC. This translates into CASSPPTSGVFIQETQYF.